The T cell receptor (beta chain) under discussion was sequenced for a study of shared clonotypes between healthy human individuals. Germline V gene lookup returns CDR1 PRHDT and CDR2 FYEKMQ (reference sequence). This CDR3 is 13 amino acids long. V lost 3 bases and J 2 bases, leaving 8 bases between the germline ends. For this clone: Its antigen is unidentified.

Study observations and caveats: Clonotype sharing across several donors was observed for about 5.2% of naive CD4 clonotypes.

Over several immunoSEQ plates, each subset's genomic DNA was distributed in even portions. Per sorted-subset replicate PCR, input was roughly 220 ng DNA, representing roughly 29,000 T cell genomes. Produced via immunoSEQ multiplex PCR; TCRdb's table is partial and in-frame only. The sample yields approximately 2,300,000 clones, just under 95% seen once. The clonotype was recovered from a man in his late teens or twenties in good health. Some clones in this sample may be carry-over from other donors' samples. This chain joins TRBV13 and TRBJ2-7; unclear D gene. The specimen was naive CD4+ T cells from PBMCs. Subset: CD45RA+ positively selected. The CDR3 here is CASSFPDTYEQYF. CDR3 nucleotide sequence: TGTGCCAGCAGCTTCCCCGACACCTACGAGCAGTACTTC.